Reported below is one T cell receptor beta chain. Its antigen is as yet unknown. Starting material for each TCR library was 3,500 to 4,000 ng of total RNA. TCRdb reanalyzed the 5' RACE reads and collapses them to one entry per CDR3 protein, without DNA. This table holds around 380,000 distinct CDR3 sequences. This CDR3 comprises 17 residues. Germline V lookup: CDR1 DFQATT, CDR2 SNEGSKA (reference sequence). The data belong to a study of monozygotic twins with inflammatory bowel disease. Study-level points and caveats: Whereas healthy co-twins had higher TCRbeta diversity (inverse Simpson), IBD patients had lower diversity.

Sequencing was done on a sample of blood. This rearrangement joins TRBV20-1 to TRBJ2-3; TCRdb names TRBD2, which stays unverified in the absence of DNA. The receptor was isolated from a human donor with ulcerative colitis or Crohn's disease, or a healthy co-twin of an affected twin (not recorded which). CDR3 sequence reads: CSASGRGSGGSTDTQYF.